This TCR beta chain was retrieved from a study of T cells in Graves' hyperthyroidism and ophthalmopathy. Across the study: Peripheral blood specimens were obtained at initial diagnosis, prior to any treatment.

This clonotype appeared many times. Template material for amplifying TCR beta CDR3 regions consisted of RNA transcripts. An initial round of RT-PCR targeting the TCR CDR3 relied on the HTBI primer set. TCRdb re-analysed the multiplex PCR reads in MiXCR, keeping a single row per CDR3 protein. The data contain hundreds of thousands of distinct CDR3 sequences, approximately 15% of them singletons. The receptor was isolated from a woman aged 40 to 55 with Graves' ophthalmopathy. What was sequenced was blood.

In nucleotides, the CDR3 is TGTGCCAGCAGTTTTAGGGGCTACGAAGCTTTCTTT. Translated, it gives CASSFRGYEAFF. The chain has TRBV12-3 or TRBV12-4 and TRBJ1-1; tentative D call: TRBD1 (5 bases). The ends were cut back, 3 bases at V and 8 bases at J, with 10 bases in the middle. This CDR3 comprises 12 residues.